This T cell receptor beta chain is drawn from a study of identical twins. Study-wide points: Low generation-probability sequences were in excess among twin-shared out-of-frame alpha sequences.

Looked up from germline, CDR1 is MNHNS and CDR2 is SASEGT. Trimming cost V 2 bases and J 3 bases, with 7 bases left between them. This CDR3 has 13 amino acids. Through template switching, a universal primer site was introduced, and the cDNA contained unique molecular identifiers. TCRdb reprocessed the 5' RACE reads via MiXCR and lists one record per CDR3 protein. Of about 290,000 distinct CDR3 sequences listed, 9.5% are singletons. All donors were healthy, and all were Caucasian. This clonotype was observed at least ten times. No antigen is known for it. This same sample was also taken into another study, of yellow fever vaccine responses in identical twins.

The source material was CD8+ T cells sorted from blood. V is TRBV6-1 and J is TRBJ1-1; TRBD1 might be the D (5 bases). The sequence was collected from a woman younger than 30 in good health. The DNA of the CDR3 is TGTGCCAGCAGTGAACAGGGATACACTGAAGCTTTCTTT. Amino acid sequence: CASSEQGYTEAFF.